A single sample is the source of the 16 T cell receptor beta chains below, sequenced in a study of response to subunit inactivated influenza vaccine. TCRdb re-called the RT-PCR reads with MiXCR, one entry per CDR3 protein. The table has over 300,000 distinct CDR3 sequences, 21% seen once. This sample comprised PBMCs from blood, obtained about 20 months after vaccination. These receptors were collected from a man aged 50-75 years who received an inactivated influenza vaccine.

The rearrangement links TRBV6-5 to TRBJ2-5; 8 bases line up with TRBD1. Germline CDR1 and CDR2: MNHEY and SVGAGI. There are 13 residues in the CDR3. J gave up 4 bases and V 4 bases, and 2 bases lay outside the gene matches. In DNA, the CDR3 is TGTGCCAGCAGTTCGACAGGGGTAGAGACCCAGTACTTC. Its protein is CASSSTGVETQYF.

The CDR3 loop reads CASSLMRMNTGELFF. In DNA, the CDR3 is TGTGCCAGCAGTCTGATGAGGATGAACACCGGGGAGCTGTTTTTT. The V and J genes are TRBV28 and TRBJ2-2; the D is unclear. Trimming took off 5 bases at V and 1 base at J, with 11 bases between the two ends. CDR3 length equals 15 residues. Germline CDR1 reads MDHEN; CDR2 reads SYDVKM.

The CDR3 DNA sequence: TGCAGCGTATCGACTGGCGGGCATGAGCAGTTCTTC. Translated: CSVSTGGHEQFF. This rearrangement joins TRBV29-1 to TRBJ2-1; D possibly corresponds to TRBD2 (5 bases). The CDR3 is 12 residues long. CDR1 and CDR2 from the germline V gene are SQVTM and ANQGSEA. Trimming removed 6 bases from V and 8 bases from J, with 14 bases in between.

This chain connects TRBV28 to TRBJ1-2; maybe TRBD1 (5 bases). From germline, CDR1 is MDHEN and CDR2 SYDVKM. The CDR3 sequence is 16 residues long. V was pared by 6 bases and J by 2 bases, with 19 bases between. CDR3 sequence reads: CASRSTGTGRNYGYTF. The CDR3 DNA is TGTGCCAGCAGGTCTACCGGCACAGGACGGAACTATGGCTACACCTTC.

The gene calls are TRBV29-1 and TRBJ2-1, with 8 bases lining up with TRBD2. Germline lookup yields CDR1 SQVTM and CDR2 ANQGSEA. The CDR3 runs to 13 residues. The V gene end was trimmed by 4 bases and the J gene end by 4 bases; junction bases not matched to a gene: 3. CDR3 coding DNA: TGCAGCGTTGTAGCGGGGTATTACAATGAGCAGTTCTTC. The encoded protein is CSVVAGYYNEQFF.

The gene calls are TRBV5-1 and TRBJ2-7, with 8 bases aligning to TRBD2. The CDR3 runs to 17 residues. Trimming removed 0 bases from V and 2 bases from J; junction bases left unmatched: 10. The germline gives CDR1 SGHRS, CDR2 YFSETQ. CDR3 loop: CASSLEVSSGYPYEQYF. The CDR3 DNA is TGCGCCAGCAGCTTGGAGGTGTCTAGCGGGTACCCCTACGAGCAGTACTTC.

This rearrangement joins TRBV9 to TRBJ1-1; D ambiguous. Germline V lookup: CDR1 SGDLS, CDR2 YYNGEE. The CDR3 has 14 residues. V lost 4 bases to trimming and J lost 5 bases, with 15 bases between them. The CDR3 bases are TGTGCCAGCAGCCGCCTAGACGGAAGGACTGAAGCTTTCTTT. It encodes CASSRLDGRTEAFF.

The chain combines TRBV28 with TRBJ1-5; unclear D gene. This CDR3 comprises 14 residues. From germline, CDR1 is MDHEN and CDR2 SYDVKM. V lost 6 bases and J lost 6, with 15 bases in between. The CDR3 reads CASSDTARGQPQHF. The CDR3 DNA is TGTGCCAGCAGCGATACCGCACGGGGTCAGCCCCAGCATTTT.

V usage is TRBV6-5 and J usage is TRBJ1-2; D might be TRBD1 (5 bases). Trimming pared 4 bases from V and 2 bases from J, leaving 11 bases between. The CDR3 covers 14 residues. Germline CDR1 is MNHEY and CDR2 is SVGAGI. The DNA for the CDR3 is TGTGCCAGCAGTTCTGAGGGGAGGAACTATGGCTACACCTTC. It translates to CASSSEGRNYGYTF.

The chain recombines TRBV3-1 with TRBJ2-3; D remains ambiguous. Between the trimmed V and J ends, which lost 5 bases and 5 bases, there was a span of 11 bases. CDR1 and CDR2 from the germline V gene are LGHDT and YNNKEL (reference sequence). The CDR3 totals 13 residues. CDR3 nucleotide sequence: TGTGCCAGCAGCGGCCAGATTCAAGATACGCAGTATTTT. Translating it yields CASSGQIQDTQYF.

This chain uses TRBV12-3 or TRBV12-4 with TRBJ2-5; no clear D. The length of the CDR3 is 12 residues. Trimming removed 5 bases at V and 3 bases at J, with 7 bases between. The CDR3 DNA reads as TGTGCCAGCAGTACAACGAAAGAGACCCAGTACTTC. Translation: CASSTTKETQYF.

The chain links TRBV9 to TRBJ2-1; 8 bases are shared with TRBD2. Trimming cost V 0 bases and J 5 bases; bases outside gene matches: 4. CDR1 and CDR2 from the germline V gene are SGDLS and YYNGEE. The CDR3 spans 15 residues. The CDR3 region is CASSVAGTSNNEQFF. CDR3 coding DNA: TGTGCCAGCAGCGTAGCCGGGACTAGTAACAATGAGCAGTTCTTC. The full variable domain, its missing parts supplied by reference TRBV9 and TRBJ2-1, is DSGVTQTPKHLITATGQRVTLRCSPRSGDLSVYWYQQSLDQGLQFLIQYYNGEERAKGNILERFSAQQFPDLHSELNLSSLELGDSALYFCASSVAGTSNNEQFFGPGTRLTVL.

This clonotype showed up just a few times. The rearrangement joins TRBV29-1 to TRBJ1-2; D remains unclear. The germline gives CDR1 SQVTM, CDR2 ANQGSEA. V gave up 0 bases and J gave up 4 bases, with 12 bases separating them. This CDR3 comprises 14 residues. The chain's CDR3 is CSVEDHVPPYGYTF. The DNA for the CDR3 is TGCAGCGTTGAAGATCACGTCCCCCCCTATGGCTACACCTTC.

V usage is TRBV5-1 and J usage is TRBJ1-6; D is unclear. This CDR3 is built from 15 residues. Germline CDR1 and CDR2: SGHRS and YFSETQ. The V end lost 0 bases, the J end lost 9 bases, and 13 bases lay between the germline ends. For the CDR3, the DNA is TGCGCCAGCAGCTTGGAAGGAGGGATGCGTTCACCCCTCCACTTT. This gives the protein CASSLEGGMRSPLHF. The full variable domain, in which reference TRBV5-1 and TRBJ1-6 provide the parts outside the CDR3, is KAGVTQTPRYLIKTRGQQVTLSCSPISGHRSVSWYQQTPGQGLQFLFEYFSETQRNKGNFPGRFSGRQFSNSRSEMNVSTLELGDSALYLCASSLEGGMRSPLHFGNGTRLTVT.

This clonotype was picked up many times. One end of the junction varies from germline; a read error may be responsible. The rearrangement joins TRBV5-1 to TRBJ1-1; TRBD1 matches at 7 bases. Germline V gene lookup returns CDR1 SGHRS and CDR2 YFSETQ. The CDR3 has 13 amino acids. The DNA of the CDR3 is TGTGCCAGCAGCCGGGACAGAAACACTGAAGCTTTCTTT. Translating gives CASSRDRNTEAFF.

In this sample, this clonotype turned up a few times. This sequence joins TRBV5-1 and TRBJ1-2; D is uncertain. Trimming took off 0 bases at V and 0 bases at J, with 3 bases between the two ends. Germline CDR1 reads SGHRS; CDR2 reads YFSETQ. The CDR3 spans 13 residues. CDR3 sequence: CASSLATNYGYTF. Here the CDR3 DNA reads TGCGCCAGCAGCTTGGCCACTAACTATGGCTACACCTTC.